The present T cell receptor (beta chain) was sequenced within a study of CXCR3-negative and CXCR3-positive naive CD8 T cells. In the study overall: Every library held about 1.5 +/- 0.3 million TRB reads, and the total came to roughly 140 million. Study-wide findings and caveats: Hydrophobicity was higher for TRB CDR3s found in CXCR3-positive naive cells than in CXCR3-negative naive cells.

Comments on this clonotype: Antigen: not known.

Germline values: CDR1 LGHNA, CDR2 YSLEER. The CDR3 has 17 amino acids. UMI-tagged TRB cDNA libraries were built via 5' RACE. TCRdb reprocessed the 5' RACE reads and reports one entry per CDR3 protein, with no DNA. The listing contains 150,000 or so distinct CDR3 sequences. The source material was naive CXCR3- CD8+ T cells from blood. The subset is: CD45RO-CCR7+CD27+CD95- naive CD8+ T cells lacking CXCR3 (TNR3-). The rearrangement links TRBV4-3 to TRBJ2-7; TCRdb designates TRBD2, a call that cannot be tested without DNA. This TCR was sampled from a human donor in good health. Some clones in this sample may be carry-over from other donors' samples. CDR3 protein: CASSQDGLAGGVYEQYF.